The clone carrying this T cell receptor beta chain has more than one count but fewer than ten. The CDR3 loop spans 13 amino acids. Trimming removed 5 bases at V and 5 bases at J, with 12 bases between. Looked up from germline, CDR1 is MNHEY and CDR2 is SVGEGT. A second roughly 7 to 12 cycle PCR used barcoded and J-beta primers. One entry per CDR3 protein, called by TCRdb with MiXCR from the 5' RACE reads. This sample has hundreds of thousands of distinct CDR3 sequences, with around 43% found just once. These data come from a study of blood T cells in healthy people across ages. Sequencing input: blood. This TCR was recovered from a man in his sixties in good health. This chain links TRBV6-2 or TRBV6-3 with TRBJ1-2, with D possibly being TRBD1 (6 bases). The CDR3 coding sequence is TGTGCCAGCAGTCCGAACACAGGGTATGGCTACACCTTC. Encoded protein: CASSPNTGYGYTF.